The 26 T cell receptor beta chains below all came from one sample that was sequenced in a study of Tregs in tolerant kidney transplant recipients. No antigen is known for these receptors. Measured with immunoSEQ multiplex PCR; TCRdb has only the in-frame clones, and not every one. This sample has 15,000 to 20,000 clones, with around 66% found just once. The source material was Tregs from blood cultured with allogeneic cells. All receptors derive from a human donor in good health.

The CDR3 DNA sequence: TGTGCCAGCTCACGGGGGGGCATCGACGAGCAGTACTTC. It encodes CASSRGGIDEQYF. The chain couples TRBV18 to TRBJ2-7; D possibly corresponds to TRBD2 (7 bases). V lost 4 bases and J lost 5, with 12 bases in between. This CDR3 is 13 amino acids long. The germline CDR1 and CDR2 sequences are KGHSH and LQKENI.

The chain couples TRBV11-3 to TRBJ2-7; no firm D call. This CDR3 comprises 13 residues. In germline, CDR1 is SGHNT, CDR2 YENEEA. V was shortened by 3 bases and J by 4 bases, with 10 bases between the two germline ends. For the CDR3, the DNA is TGTGCCAGCAGCTTGATCGAAGAGTACGAGCAGTACTTC. Its protein is CASSLIEEYEQYF.

V gene TRBV5-1 combines with J gene TRBJ2-1, with 12 bases identical to TRBD2. This CDR3 spans 17 amino acids. Germline CDR1 reads SGHRS; CDR2 reads YFSETQ. The trim removed 2 bases at V and 5 bases at J, leaving 8 bases unmatched. As DNA, the CDR3 is TGCGCCAGCAGCTTCGGACTAGCGGGACTTACTGACAATGAGCAGTTCTTC. Residues: CASSFGLAGLTDNEQFF.

Remarks on this clone: It may be a read error: a sequence one base away is much more abundant. The gene calls are TRBV11-3 and TRBJ2-3, with no clear D. Germline CDR1 reads SGHNT; CDR2 reads YENEEA. Trimming removed 3 bases at V and 1 base at J, with 8 bases between. The CDR3 covers 14 residues. CDR3 DNA: TGTGCCAGCAGCTTCAACATTGGCACAGATACGCAGTATTTT. This translates into CASSFNIGTDTQYF.

This clone has just a few counts. This rearrangement joins TRBV20-1 to TRBJ2-1; no clear D gene. Per the germline V gene, CDR1 is DFQATT and CDR2 is SNEGSKA (reference sequence). V dropped 6 bases and J dropped 5 bases, with 8 bases sitting between them. The CDR3 has 11 residues. CDR3 sequence reads: CSAPPHNEQFF. CDR3 nucleotide sequence: TGCAGTGCCCCCCCGCACAATGAGCAGTTCTTC.

This rearrangement joins TRBV15 to TRBJ2-7, with a possible D match to TRBD2 (6 bases). Germline loops: CDR1 LNHNV, CDR2 YYDKDF (reference sequence). The V end lost 0 bases, the J end lost 7 bases, and 19 bases lay between the germline ends. CDR3 length: 16 residues. The CDR3 DNA is TGTGCCACCAGCAGAGATTCCCCGGGGGTCCTTAGGGAGCAGTACTTC. This gives the protein CATSRDSPGVLREQYF.

In its sample, this clone ranks as medium-sized. The chain joins TRBV19 to TRBJ1-3; 9 nucleotides align to TRBD1. V shed 7 bases, J shed 3 bases, and the junction held 4 bases outside the gene matches. This CDR3 comprises 14 residues. In germline, CDR1 is LNHDA, CDR2 SQIVND (reference sequence). CDR3 residues: CASTTGGLGNTIYF. Here the CDR3 DNA reads TGTGCCAGTACCACAGGGGGCCTTGGAAACACCATATATTTT.

The rearrangement joins TRBV7-8 to TRBJ1-1; no clear D gene. The ends were cut back, 2 bases at V and 4 bases at J, with 11 bases in the middle. Germline V gives CDR1 SGHVS, CDR2 FQNEAQ. The CDR3 is 14 amino acids. The DNA of the CDR3 is TGTGCCAGCAGCTTAAAAACAATGAGCACTGAAGCTTTCTTT. Translation gives CASSLKTMSTEAFF.

The genes are TRBV18 and TRBJ2-5, with D perhaps matching TRBD1 or TRBD2 (5 bases each). Per germline, CDR1 KGHSH and CDR2 LQKENI. The CDR3 has 15 amino acids. V dropped 0 bases and J dropped 1 base, with 9 bases sitting between them. The CDR3 protein is CASSPPGRLQETQYF. The CDR3 DNA sequence: TGTGCCAGCTCACCACCGGGACGGCTCCAAGAGACCCAGTACTTC. Full variable domain (missing parts from reference TRBV18 and TRBJ2-5): NAGVMQNPRHLVRRRGQEARLRCSPMKGHSHVYWYRQLPEEGLKFMVYLQKENIIDESGMPKERFSAEFPKEGPSILRIQQVVRGDSAAYFCASSPPGRLQETQYFGPGTRLLVL.

The V gene is TRBV9, the J gene TRBJ2-1, with 8 positions matching TRBD2. J gave up 8 bases and V 3 bases, and 10 bases lay outside the gene matches. The V gene's germline CDR1 is SGDLS and CDR2 YYNGEE. There are 15 residues in the CDR3. The CDR3 spells CASSAREGRRDEQFF. CDR3 DNA: TGTGCCAGCAGCGCTCGGGAGGGGCGGCGCGATGAGCAGTTCTTC.

The chain recombines TRBV5-1 with TRBJ2-5; 8 positions match TRBD1. CDR1 SGHRS and CDR2 YFSETQ come from the germline V gene. V dropped 0 bases and J dropped 7; count of bases not matched to a gene: 5. The CDR3 extends over 14 amino acids. CDR3 in DNA: TGCGCCAGCAGCTTGGGGGACAGGAGTGGGACCCAGTACTTC. Its translation: CASSLGDRSGTQYF.

The gene calls are TRBV27 and TRBJ1-6, with D perhaps TRBD1 (5 bases). This CDR3 is 16 amino acids long. V dropped 6 bases and J dropped 6 bases, with 18 bases sitting between them. The germline V gene encodes CDR1 MNHEY and CDR2 SMNVEV (reference sequence). The CDR3 coding sequence is TGTGCCAGCAGACGAGGAGTGGGGGTCGTTAATTCACCCCTCCACTTT. Amino acids: CASRRGVGVVNSPLHF.

The rearrangement uses TRBV9 and TRBJ2-7; 8 bases are shared with TRBD1. Germline loops: CDR1 SGDLS, CDR2 YYNGEE. The CDR3 is 15 amino acids. After removal of 3 bases from V and 4 bases from J, the junction contained 9 bases not matched to a gene. Here the CDR3 DNA reads TGTGCCAGCAGCGGCCGACAGGGGACGCGGTACGAGCAGTACTTC. Translating gives CASSGRQGTRYEQYF.

This chain connects TRBV29-1 to TRBJ1-2; D remains unclear. CDR3 length equals 12 residues. Germline CDR1 SQVTM, CDR2 ANQGSEA. V dropped 3 bases and J dropped 6 bases, with 11 bases sitting between them. CDR3 DNA sequence: TGCAGCGTTGACAAGGAGTGGGATGGCTACACCTTC. This sequence encodes CSVDKEWDGYTF.

This chain links TRBV7-2 with TRBJ2-7; D not resolved. This CDR3 is 14 amino acids long. Germline lookup yields CDR1 SGHTA and CDR2 FQGNSA. V was shortened by 1 base and J by 2 bases, with 9 bases between the two germline ends. The chain's CDR3 is CASSLVVGTYEQYF. The CDR3 DNA follows: TGTGCCAGCAGCTTAGTGGTGGGAACCTACGAGCAGTACTTC.

The rearrangement links TRBV10-2 to TRBJ2-4; 7 bases map to TRBD2. Germline values: CDR1 WSHSY, CDR2 SAAADI. The trim removed 4 bases at V and 1 base at J, leaving 7 bases unmatched. The CDR3 extends over 16 amino acids. The CDR3 nucleotides are TGCGCCAGCAGTGCATTCCGGGAGGTGGCCAAAAACATTCAGTACTTC. It is translated as CASSAFREVAKNIQYF.

This clone was observed a handful of times. The V call is TRBV6-5, the J call TRBJ2-3; D might be TRBD1 or TRBD2, each matching 5 bases. Trimming removed 2 bases at V and 4 bases at J, with 13 bases between. CDR1 and CDR2 (germline): MNHEY, SVGAGI. The CDR3 has 15 residues. The CDR3 coding sequence is TGTGCCAGCAGTTACCTCCCCCGGGACCCAGATACGCAGTATTTT. Its translation: CASSYLPRDPDTQYF.

The chain links TRBV27 to TRBJ2-7; 7 bases agree with TRBD2. The CDR3 consists of 16 residues. Trimming removed 3 bases from V and 5 bases from J; junction bases left unmatched: 13. The germline CDR1 and CDR2 sequences are MNHEY and SMNVEV (reference sequence). The CDR3 loop reads CASSFSRDYLPNEQYF. DNA for the CDR3: TGTGCCAGCAGTTTCTCCCGGGACTATTTGCCCAACGAGCAGTACTTC.

This clone occurred once. This chain links TRBV12-5 with TRBJ2-1; D may be TRBD2 (6 bases). Trimming removed 0 bases from V and 0 bases from J, with 12 bases in between. Germline V gene sequence: CDR1 LGHNT, CDR2 FRNRAP. This CDR3 is 17 amino acids long. The CDR3 sequence: CASGLVTAGSSYNEQFF. The CDR3 coding sequence is TGTGCTAGTGGTTTGGTAACGGCCGGGAGCTCCTACAATGAGCAGTTCTTC.

V is TRBV6-5 and J is TRBJ1-3, with TRBD1 as a possible D gene (5 bases). This CDR3 spans 14 amino acids. Germline V gives CDR1 MNHEY, CDR2 SVGAGI. Trimming pared 2 bases from V and 3 bases from J, leaving 8 bases between. The chain's CDR3 is CASSYGGGGNTIYF. The CDR3 DNA is TGTGCCAGCAGTTACGGGGGTGGTGGAAACACCATATATTTT.

This clone occurred once. The rearrangement joins TRBV2 to TRBJ2-3, with TRBD1 matching over 8 bases. The V gene's germline CDR1 is SNHLY and CDR2 FYNNEI. J gave up 1 base and V 7 bases, and 4 bases lay outside the gene matches. The CDR3 consists of 14 residues. Here the CDR3 reads CASKTDRGTDTQYF. The CDR3 DNA reads TGTGCCAGCAAAACGGACAGGGGCACAGATACGCAGTATTTT.

The gene calls are TRBV6-1 and TRBJ2-1; TRBD2 matches at 10 bases. Trimming cost V 5 bases and J 5 bases; bases outside gene matches: 3. Germline V gene data show CDR1 as MNHNS and CDR2 as SASEGT. CDR3 length equals 14 residues. In DNA, the CDR3 is TGTGCCAGCAGTAAGCTAGCGGGAGACAATGAGCAGTTCTTC. Translating it yields CASSKLAGDNEQFF.

The chain employs TRBV6-5 and TRBJ1-6, with D possibly matching TRBD1 (6 bases). CDR3 length equals 15 residues. Germline CDR1 MNHEY, CDR2 SVGAGI. Trimming removed 5 bases from V and 8 bases from J, with 16 bases in between. In DNA form, the CDR3 reads TGTGCCAGCAGTGACTTACAGGGAATTGATTCACCCCTCCACTTT. It codes for CASSDLQGIDSPLHF.

In this sample, this clone turned up a few times. The V and J genes are TRBV6-7 and TRBJ2-1, with D possibly being TRBD2 (6 bases). TRBV6-7 is designated an ORF whose function remains uncertain. CDR3 length equals 15 residues. V was clipped by 6 bases and J by 3 bases, with 15 bases between them. The CDR3 here is CASRSLAGFYNEQFF. The CDR3, as DNA: TGTGCCAGCAGGTCCCTGGCGGGGTTCTACAATGAGCAGTTCTTC.

By its share, this clone is medium-sized. The rearrangement joins TRBV6-5 to TRBJ1-1; D ambiguous. The germline V gene encodes CDR1 MNHEY and CDR2 SVGAGI. The CDR3 consists of 15 residues. Trimming removed 0 bases from V and 4 bases from J, with 12 bases in between. The CDR3 DNA follows: TGTGCCAGCAGTTACTCGAGAGGGATCCGCACTGAAGCTTTCTTT. As protein: CASSYSRGIRTEAFF.

The V gene is TRBV11-1, the J gene TRBJ2-5, with 8 bases identical to TRBD2. The J segment lost 7 bases and the V segment lost 3 bases, leaving 4 bases of the junction unmatched. Germline loops: CDR1 SGHAT, CDR2 FQDESV (reference sequence). The CDR3 loop spans 13 amino acids. The CDR3 region is CASSFGGAGTQYF. The CDR3 DNA reads as TGTGCCAGCAGCTTCGGGGGGGCCGGGACCCAGTACTTC.